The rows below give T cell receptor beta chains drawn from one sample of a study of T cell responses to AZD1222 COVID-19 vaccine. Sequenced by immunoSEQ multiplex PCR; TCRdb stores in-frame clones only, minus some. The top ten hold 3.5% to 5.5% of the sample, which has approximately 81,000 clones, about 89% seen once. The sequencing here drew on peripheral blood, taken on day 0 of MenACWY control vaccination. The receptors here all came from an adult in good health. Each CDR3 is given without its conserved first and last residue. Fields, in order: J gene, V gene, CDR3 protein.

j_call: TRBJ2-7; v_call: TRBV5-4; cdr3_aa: ASSLRDSNSYEQY
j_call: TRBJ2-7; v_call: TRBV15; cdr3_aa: ATSRASARDEQY
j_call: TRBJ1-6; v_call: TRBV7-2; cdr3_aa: ASSLEAVPNSPLH
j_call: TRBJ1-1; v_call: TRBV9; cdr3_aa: ASSVWGTMNTEAF
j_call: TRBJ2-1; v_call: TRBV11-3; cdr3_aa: ASSLVPDNEQF
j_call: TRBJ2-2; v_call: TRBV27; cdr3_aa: ASRGTIGELF
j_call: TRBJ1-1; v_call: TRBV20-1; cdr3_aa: SARDNTEAF
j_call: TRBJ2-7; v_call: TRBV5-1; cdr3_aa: ASSLVPGTLPGEQY
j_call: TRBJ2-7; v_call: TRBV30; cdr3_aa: AWRAGSSYEQY
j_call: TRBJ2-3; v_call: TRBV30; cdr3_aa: AWSVGQSTDTQY
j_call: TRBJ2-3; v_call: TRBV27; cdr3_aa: ASRPVRAADTQY
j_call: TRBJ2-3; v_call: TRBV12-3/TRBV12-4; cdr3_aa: ASTTRGDTQY
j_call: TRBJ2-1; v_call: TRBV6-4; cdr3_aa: ASSELTSASYNEQF
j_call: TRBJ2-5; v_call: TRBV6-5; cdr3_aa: ASSLADQETQY
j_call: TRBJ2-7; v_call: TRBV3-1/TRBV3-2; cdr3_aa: ASSQVWVGYEQY
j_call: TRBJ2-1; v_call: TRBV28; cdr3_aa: ASRPGASGSNEQF
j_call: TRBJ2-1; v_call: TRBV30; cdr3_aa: ACTPGAGKIYNEQF
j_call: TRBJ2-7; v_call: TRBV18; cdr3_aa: ASSPRVEQY
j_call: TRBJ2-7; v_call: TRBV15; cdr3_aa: ATSLEQGAITPSYEQY
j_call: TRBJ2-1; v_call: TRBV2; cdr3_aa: ASSEETGQF
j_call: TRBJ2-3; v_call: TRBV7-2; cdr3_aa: ASSFRDFSTDTQY
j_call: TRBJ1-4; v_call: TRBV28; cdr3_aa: ASSFPPGQGGEKLF
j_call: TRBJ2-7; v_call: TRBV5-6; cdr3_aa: ASSPLGTGSYEQY
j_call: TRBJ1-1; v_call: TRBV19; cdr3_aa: ASSDNLDTEAF
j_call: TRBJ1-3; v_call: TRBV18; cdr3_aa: ASSPVDEGNTIY
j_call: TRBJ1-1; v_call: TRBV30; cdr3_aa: AWRGVTRAF
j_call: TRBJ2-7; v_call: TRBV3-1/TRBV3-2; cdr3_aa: ASSILAPFYEQY
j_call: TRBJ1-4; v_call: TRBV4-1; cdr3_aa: ASSQGRATNEKLF
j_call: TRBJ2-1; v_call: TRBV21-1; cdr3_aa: ASSKLGGASGYNEQF
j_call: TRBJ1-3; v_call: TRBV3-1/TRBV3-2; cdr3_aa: ASSQGGMASGNTIY
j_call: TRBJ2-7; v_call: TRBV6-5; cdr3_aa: ASSTSTGTGYEQY
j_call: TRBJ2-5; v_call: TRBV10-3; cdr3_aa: AISDTGTGGETQY
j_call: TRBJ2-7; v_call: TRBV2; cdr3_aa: ASSERGSAFAEQY
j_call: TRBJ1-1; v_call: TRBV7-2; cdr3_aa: ASSFANTEAF
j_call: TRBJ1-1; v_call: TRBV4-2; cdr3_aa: ASSQAIQPHTEAF
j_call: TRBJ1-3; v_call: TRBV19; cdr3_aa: ASKQGGNTIY
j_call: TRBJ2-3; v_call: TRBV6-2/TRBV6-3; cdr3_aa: ASSYSRTGGPADTQY
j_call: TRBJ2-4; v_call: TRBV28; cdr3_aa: ASSTENIQY
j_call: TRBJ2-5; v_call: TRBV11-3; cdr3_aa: ASSLGTVQETQY
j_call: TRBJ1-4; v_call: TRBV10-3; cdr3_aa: AIRDASGEKLF
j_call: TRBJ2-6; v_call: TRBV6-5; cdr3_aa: ASTPVGSGANVLT
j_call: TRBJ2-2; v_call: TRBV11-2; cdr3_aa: ASSGGGEGGTGELF
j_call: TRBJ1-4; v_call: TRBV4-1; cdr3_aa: ASSQDGRQGEEKLF
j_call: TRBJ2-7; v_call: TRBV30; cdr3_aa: AWSRDRGRYEQY
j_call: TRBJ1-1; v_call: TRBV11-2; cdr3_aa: ASSLGAGGNTEAF
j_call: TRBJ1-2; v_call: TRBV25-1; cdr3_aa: ASRATTNYGYT
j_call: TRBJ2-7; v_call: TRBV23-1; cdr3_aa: ASSHRSLLSYEQY
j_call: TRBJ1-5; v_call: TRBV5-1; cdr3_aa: ASSLGPSNQPQH
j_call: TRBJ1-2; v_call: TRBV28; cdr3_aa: ASSTTAASYGYT
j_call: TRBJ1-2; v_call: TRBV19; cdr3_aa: ASSTSNTPNYGYT
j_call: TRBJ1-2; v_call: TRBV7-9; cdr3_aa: ASSAKRELTNGYT
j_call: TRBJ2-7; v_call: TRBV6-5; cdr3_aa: ASSYSGGTTY
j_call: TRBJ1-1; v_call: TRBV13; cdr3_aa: ASSLGQGGLEAF
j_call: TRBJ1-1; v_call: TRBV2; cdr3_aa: ASSEMGATEAF
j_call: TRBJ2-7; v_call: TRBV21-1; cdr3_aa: ASSSGQGIYEQY